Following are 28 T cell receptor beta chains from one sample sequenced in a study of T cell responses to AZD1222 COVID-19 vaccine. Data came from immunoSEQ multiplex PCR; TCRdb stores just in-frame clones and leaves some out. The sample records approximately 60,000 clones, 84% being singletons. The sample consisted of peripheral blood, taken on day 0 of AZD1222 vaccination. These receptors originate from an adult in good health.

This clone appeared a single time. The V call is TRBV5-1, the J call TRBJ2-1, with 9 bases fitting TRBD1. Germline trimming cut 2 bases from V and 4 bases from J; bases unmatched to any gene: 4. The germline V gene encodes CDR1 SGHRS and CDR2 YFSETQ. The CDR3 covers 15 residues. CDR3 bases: TGCGCCAGCAGCTTAGGACAGGGGACTTACAATGAGCAGTTCTTC. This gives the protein CASSLGQGTYNEQFF.

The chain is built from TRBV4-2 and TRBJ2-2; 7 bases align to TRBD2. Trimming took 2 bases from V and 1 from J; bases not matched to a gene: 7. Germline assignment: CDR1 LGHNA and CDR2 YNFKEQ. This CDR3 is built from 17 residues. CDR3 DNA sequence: TGTGCCAGCAGCCAAAGGGCTGGCGGGGGGAACACCGGGGAGCTGTTTTTT. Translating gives CASSQRAGGGNTGELFF.

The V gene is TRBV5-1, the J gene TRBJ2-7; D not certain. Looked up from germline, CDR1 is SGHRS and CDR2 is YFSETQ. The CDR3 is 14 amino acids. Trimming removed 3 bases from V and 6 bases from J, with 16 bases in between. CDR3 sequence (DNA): TGCGCCAGCAGCTATGGACCGACGCGTGGCGAGCAGTACTTC. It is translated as CASSYGPTRGEQYF.

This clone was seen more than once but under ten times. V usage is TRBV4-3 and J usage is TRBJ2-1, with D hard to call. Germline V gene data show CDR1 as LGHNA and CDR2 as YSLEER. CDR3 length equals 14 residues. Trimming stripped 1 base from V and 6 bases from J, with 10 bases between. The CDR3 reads CASSQASSTNEQFF. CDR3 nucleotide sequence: TGCGCCAGCAGCCAAGCCTCCTCTACCAATGAGCAGTTCTTC.

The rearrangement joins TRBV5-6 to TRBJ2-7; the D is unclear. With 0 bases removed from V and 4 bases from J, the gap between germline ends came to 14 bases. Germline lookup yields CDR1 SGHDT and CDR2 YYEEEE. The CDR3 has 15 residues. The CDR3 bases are TGTGCCAGCAGCTTGGATTCCAGGTTACCATACGAGCAGTACTTC. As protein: CASSLDSRLPYEQYF.

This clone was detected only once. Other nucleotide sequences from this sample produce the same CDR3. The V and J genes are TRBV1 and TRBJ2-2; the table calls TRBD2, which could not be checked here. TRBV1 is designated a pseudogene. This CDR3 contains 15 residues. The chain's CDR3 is CTSSPYRGRLGELFF. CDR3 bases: TGCACCAGCAGCCCCTACCGGGGTCGGCTCGGGGAGCTGTTTTTT.

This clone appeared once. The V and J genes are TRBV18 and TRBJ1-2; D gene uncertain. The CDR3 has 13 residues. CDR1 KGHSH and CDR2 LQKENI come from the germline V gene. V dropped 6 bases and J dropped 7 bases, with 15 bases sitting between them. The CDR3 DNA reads TGTGCCAGCTCGGGAGGGCTGGAGGCTGGCTACACCTTC. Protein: CASSGGLEAGYTF.

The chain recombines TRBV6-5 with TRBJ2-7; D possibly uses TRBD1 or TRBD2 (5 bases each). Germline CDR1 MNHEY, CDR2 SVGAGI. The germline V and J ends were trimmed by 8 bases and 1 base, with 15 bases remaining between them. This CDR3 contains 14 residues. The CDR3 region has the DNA TGTGCCAGCTCAGGGACGGTTAGGTCCTACGAGCAGTACTTC. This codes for CASSGTVRSYEQYF.

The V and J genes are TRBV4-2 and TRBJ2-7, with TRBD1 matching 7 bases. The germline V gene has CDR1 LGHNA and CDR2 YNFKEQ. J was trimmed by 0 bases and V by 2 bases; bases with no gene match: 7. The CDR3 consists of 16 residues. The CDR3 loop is CASSQPSGTASYEQYF. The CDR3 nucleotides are TGTGCCAGCAGCCAACCCTCCGGGACAGCCTCCTACGAGCAGTACTTC.

CDR3 DNA: TGTGCCAGTAGTATTGGGACTAGCGGGGGGTACAATGAGCAGTTCTTC. It codes for CASSIGTSGGYNEQFF. The rearrangement uses TRBV19 and TRBJ2-1; 15 positions match TRBD2. J gave up 4 bases and V 3 bases, and 1 base lay outside the gene matches. Per germline, CDR1 LNHDA and CDR2 SQIVND (reference sequence). CDR3 size: 16 residues.

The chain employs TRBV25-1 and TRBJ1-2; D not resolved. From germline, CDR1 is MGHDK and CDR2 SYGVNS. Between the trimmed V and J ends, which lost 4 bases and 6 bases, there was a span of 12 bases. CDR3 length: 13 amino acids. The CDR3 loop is CASSVREADGYTF. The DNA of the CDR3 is TGTGCCAGCAGTGTGAGGGAGGCGGATGGCTACACCTTC.

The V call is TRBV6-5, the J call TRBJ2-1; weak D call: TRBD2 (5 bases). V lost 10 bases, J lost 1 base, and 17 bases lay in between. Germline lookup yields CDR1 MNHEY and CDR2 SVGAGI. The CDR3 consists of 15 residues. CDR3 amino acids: CATLPPGWSYNEQFF. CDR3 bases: TGTGCCACCCTACCCCCGGGGTGGTCCTACAATGAGCAGTTCTTC.

The CDR3 region is CASSPQGSNTGELFF. CDR3 bases: TGTGCCAGCTCACCACAGGGGTCGAACACCGGGGAGCTGTTTTTT. The rearrangement uses TRBV18 and TRBJ2-2; D perhaps matches TRBD1 (5 bases). Trimming cost V 1 base and J 0 bases, with 6 bases left between them. Germline V gives CDR1 KGHSH, CDR2 LQKENI. This CDR3 spans 15 amino acids.

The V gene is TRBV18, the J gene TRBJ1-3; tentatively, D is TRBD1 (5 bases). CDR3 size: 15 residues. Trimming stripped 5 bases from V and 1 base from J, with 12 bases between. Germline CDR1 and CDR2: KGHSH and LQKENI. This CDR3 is CASSGQGRSGNTIYF. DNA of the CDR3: TGTGCCAGCTCAGGGCAGGGAAGATCTGGAAACACCATATATTTT.

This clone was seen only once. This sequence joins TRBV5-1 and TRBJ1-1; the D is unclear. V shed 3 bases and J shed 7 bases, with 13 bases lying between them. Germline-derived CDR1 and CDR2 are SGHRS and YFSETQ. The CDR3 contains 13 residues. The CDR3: CASSSAGGSEAFF. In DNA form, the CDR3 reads TGCGCCAGCAGCTCCGCGGGAGGGAGTGAAGCTTTCTTT.

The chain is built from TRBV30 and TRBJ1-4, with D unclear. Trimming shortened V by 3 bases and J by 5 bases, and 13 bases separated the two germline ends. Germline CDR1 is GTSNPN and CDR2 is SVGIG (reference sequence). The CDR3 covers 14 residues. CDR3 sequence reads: CAWSAWEENEKLFF. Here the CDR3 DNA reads TGTGCCTGGAGCGCCTGGGAGGAGAATGAAAAACTGTTTTTT.

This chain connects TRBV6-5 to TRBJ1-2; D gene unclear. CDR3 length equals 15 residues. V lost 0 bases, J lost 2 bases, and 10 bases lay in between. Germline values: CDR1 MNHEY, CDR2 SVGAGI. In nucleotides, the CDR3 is TGTGCCAGCAGTTACTCAGGACCATCGAACTATGGCTACACCTTC. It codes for CASSYSGPSNYGYTF.

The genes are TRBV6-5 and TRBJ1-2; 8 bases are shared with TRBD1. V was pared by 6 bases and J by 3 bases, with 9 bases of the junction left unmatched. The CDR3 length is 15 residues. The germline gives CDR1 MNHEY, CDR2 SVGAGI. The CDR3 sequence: CASRSTGQGDYGYTF. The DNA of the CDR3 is TGTGCCAGCAGGAGTACAGGACAGGGAGACTATGGCTACACCTTC.

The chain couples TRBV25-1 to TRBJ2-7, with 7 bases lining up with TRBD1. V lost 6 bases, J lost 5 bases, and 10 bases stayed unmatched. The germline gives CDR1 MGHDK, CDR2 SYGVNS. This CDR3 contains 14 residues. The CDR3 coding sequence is TGTGCCAGCAGATCGAAGGGGGCGAACCACGAGCAGTACTTC. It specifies CASRSKGANHEQYF.

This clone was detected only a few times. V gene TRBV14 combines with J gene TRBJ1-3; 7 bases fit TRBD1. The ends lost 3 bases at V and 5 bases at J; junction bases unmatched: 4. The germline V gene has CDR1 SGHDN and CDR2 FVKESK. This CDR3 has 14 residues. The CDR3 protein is CASSQAGQRNTIYF. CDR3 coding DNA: TGTGCCAGCAGCCAGGCGGGACAGCGAAACACCATATATTTT.

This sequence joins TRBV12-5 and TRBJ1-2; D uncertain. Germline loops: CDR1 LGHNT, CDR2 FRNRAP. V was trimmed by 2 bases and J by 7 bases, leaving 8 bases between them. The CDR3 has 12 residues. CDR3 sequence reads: CASGLWDGGYTF. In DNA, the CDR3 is TGTGCTAGTGGTTTGTGGGATGGTGGCTACACCTTC.

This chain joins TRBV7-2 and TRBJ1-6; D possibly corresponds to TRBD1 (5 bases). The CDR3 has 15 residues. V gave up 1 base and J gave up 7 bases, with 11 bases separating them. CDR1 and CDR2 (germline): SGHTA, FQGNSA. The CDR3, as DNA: TGTGCCAGCAGCTTAGGGACCAGGGCAAATTCACCCCTCCACTTT. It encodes CASSLGTRANSPLHF.

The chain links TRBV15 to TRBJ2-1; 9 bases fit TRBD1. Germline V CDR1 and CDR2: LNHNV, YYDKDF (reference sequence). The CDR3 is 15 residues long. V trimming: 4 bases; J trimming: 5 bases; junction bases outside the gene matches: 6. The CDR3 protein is CATSTGTGQHNEQFF. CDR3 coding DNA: TGTGCCACCAGCACCGGGACAGGGCAACACAATGAGCAGTTCTTC.

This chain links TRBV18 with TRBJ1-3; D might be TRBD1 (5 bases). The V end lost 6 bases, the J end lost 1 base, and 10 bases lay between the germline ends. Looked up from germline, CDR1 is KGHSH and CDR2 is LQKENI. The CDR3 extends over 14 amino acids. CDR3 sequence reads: CASSPGTSGNTIYF. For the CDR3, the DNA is TGTGCCAGCTCGCCGGGGACGTCTGGAAACACCATATATTTT.

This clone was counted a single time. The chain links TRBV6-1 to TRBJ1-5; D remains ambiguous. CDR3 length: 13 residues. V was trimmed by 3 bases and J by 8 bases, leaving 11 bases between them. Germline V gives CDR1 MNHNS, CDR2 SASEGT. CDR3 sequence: CASSDREWEPQHF. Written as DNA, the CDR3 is TGTGCCAGCAGTGACCGAGAGTGGGAGCCCCAGCATTTT.

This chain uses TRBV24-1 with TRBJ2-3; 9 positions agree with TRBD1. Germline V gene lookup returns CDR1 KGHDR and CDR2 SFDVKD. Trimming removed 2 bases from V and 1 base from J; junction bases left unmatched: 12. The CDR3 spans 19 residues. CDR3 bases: TGTGCCACCAGTGATTCCCCTGGGACAGGGCACCCCCGCACAGATACGCAGTATTTT. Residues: CATSDSPGTGHPRTDTQYF.

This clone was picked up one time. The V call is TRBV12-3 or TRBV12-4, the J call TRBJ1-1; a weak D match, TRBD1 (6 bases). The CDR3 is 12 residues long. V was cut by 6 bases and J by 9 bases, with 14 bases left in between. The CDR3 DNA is TGTGCCAGCAGGGCGACAGGAGGAAAAGCTTTCTTT. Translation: CASRATGGKAFF.

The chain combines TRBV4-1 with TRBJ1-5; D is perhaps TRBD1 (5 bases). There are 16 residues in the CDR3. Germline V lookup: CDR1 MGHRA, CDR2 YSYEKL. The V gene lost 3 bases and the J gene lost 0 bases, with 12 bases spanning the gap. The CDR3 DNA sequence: TGCGCCAGCAGCCATTGGGGACCCAATAGCAATCAGCCCCAGCATTTT. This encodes CASSHWGPNSNQPQHF.